Shown below are 16 T cell receptor beta chains from a single sample sequenced in a study of T cell repertoires in cytomegalovirus infection. One entry per CDR3 protein, called by TCRdb with MiXCR from the reads. The table shows about 920,000 distinct CDR3 sequences, with about a third occurring only once. Their antigens are not known. The specimen comprised cultured CD8+ T cells from PBMCs, sampled from culture after CMV antigen stimulation. These receptors were taken from a human donor in good health (CMV status not recorded). Some clones in this sample may be carry-over from other donors' samples.

The V call is TRBV4-1, the J call TRBJ2-1, with 7 bases identical to TRBD1. The CDR3 length is 15 residues. The germline V gene has CDR1 MGHRA and CDR2 YSYEKL. J gave up 4 bases and V 0 bases, and 3 bases lay outside the gene matches. CDR3 sequence: CASSQDPTGYNEQFF. CDR3 DNA sequence: TGCGCCAGCAGCCAAGATCCGACAGGGTACAATGAGCAGTTCTTC.

This chain links TRBV2 with TRBJ2-7; 9 positions agree with TRBD2. The trim removed 4 bases at V and 0 bases at J, leaving 4 bases unmatched. The V gene's germline CDR1 is SNHLY and CDR2 FYNNEI. CDR3 length: 15 amino acids. CDR3 in amino acids: CASSVTSGYSYEQYF. The CDR3 DNA sequence: TGTGCCAGCAGTGTGACTAGCGGCTACTCCTACGAGCAGTACTTC.

This clonotype appeared many times. V and J are TRBV7-6 and TRBJ2-5; either TRBD1 or TRBD2 may supply D (5 bases each). The CDR3 spans 15 residues. The germline CDR1 and CDR2 sequences are SGHVS and FNYEAQ. Trimming took 5 bases from V and 1 from J, leaving 14 bases between them. The CDR3 spells CASSRVGPIQETQYF. As DNA, the CDR3 is TGTGCCAGCAGCCGAGTGGGACCGATCCAAGAGACCCAGTACTTC.

The chain links TRBV7-6 to TRBJ1-1, with no clear D. V was pared by 3 bases and J by 9 bases, with 11 bases between. Germline loops: CDR1 SGHVS, CDR2 FNYEAQ. CDR3 length: 12 residues. CDR3 nucleotides: TGTGCCAGCAGCTTCAGGCTCGCTCAAGCTTTCTTT. Residues: CASSFRLAQAFF.

This clonotype was observed a handful of times. This chain links TRBV4-3 with TRBJ2-1; TRBD1 or TRBD2 may be the D gene (5 bases each). This CDR3 comprises 17 residues. The V and J ends lost 1 base and 0 bases respectively, with 13 bases between them. The germline V gene has CDR1 LGHNA and CDR2 YSLEER. The CDR3 loop is CASSQGIGETSYNEQFF. The CDR3 DNA reads as TGCGCCAGCAGCCAAGGAATAGGGGAGACCTCCTACAATGAGCAGTTCTTC.

There are a few counts of this clonotype. The chain employs TRBV14 and TRBJ2-5; D may be TRBD1 or TRBD2 (5 bases each). The CDR3 runs to 16 residues. Germline V gives CDR1 SGHDN, CDR2 FVKESK. V lost 1 base to trimming and J lost 1 base, with 13 bases between them. The CDR3: CASSQAEGQIQETQYF. The DNA for the CDR3 is TGTGCCAGCAGCCAAGCCGAGGGGCAGATCCAAGAGACCCAGTACTTC.

Only a few counts were recorded for this clonotype. This chain uses TRBV20-1 with TRBJ2-7; D is perhaps TRBD1 or TRBD2 (6 bases each). V was shortened by 4 bases and J by 4 bases, with 17 bases between the two germline ends. This CDR3 is built from 14 residues. Germline V lookup: CDR1 DFQATT, CDR2 SNEGSKA (reference sequence). The CDR3 coding sequence is TGCAGTGCTAATCTGCTCGGGGGCTCATACGAGCAGTACTTC. This gives the protein CSANLLGGSYEQYF.

This clonotype was found a few times. This sequence joins TRBV11-2 and TRBJ2-3, with 11 positions matching TRBD2. CDR1 is SGHAT and CDR2 is FQNNGV in the germline V gene. After removal of 3 bases from V and 0 bases from J, the junction contained 8 bases not matched to a gene. CDR3 length equals 18 residues. The CDR3 region is CASSFPLAGGPSTDTQYF. DNA for the CDR3: TGTGCCAGCAGCTTTCCGCTAGCGGGGGGTCCAAGCACAGATACGCAGTATTTT. Variable domain in full (rest from reference TRBV11-2 and TRBJ2-3): EAGVAQSPRYKIIEKRQSVAFWCNPISGHATLYWYQQILGQGPKLLIQFQNNGVVDDSQLPKDRFSAERLKGVDSTLKIQPAKLEDSAVYLCASSFPLAGGPSTDTQYFGPGTRLTVL.

The V call is TRBV27, the J call TRBJ2-7; 10 nucleotides align to TRBD2. The CDR3 contains 16 residues. V dropped 5 bases and J dropped 2; count of bases not matched to a gene: 9. Per germline, CDR1 MNHEY and CDR2 SMNVEV (reference sequence). The CDR3 reads CASSPDSGGRPYEQYF. DNA of the CDR3: TGTGCCAGCAGTCCCGATAGCGGGGGGAGGCCCTACGAGCAGTACTTC.

This chain links TRBV28 with TRBJ2-7; 8 nucleotides match TRBD1. V lost 6 bases, J lost 0 bases, and 4 bases stayed unmatched. CDR3 length equals 14 residues. Germline V gene sequence: CDR1 MDHEN, CDR2 SYDVKM. The CDR3 DNA sequence: TGTGCCAGCAGCCCGACAGGGGTCTCCTACGAGCAGTACGTC. As protein: CASSPTGVSYEQYV.

The sample holds many counts of this clonotype. The chain has TRBV7-9 and TRBJ2-3, with 13 bases lining up with TRBD2. Losses at the gene ends were 5 bases for V and 1 base for J; bases not matched to a gene: 3. The CDR3 runs 16 residues. Germline values: CDR1 SEHNR, CDR2 FQNEAQ (reference sequence). CDR3 sequence reads: CASSTGLAGGTDTQYF. The CDR3 DNA is TGTGCCAGCAGCACCGGACTAGCGGGGGGCACAGATACGCAGTATTTT. Full variable domain (missing parts from reference TRBV7-9 and TRBJ2-3): DTGVSQNPRHKITKRGQNVTFRCDPISEHNRLYWYRQTLGQGPEFLTYFQNEAQLEKSRLLSDRFSAERPKGSFSTLEIQRTEQGDSAMYLCASSTGLAGGTDTQYFGPGTRLTVL.

This clonotype has more than one count but fewer than ten. This rearrangement joins TRBV12-3 or TRBV12-4 to TRBJ1-1; the D is unclear. The germline V and J ends were trimmed by 3 bases and 7 bases, with 12 bases remaining between them. This CDR3 is built from 13 residues. CDR3 nucleotides: TGTGCCAGCAGTTTCTCGGAGGATGGTGAAGCTTTCTTT. Its protein is CASSFSEDGEAFF.

This clonotype has just a few counts. J is TRBJ1-1 and V is TRBV19, with TRBD1 matching over 8 bases. The CDR3 length is 18 residues. From germline, CDR1 is LNHDA and CDR2 SQIVND (reference sequence). The junction had 14 bases not matched to a gene; V was cut back by 5 bases and J by 0 bases. Written as DNA, the CDR3 is TGTGCCAGTAGTTTTGTGGGACAGGCAGGGCCTATGAACACTGAAGCTTTCTTT. Translating gives CASSFVGQAGPMNTEAFF.

This clonotype was seen a handful of times. The chain carries TRBV5-6 and TRBJ1-4, with D hard to call. The CDR3 is 14 residues long. Trimming shortened V by 1 base and J by 4 bases, and 8 bases separated the two germline ends. CDR1 and CDR2 from the germline V gene are SGHDT and YYEEEE. In DNA form, the CDR3 reads TGTGCCAGCAGCTTGTCCTGGGGTAATGAAAAACTGTTTTTT. Protein sequence: CASSLSWGNEKLFF.

This clonotype was observed a handful of times. V gene TRBV4-1 combines with J gene TRBJ1-5; TRBD1 matches at 7 bases. The J segment lost 4 bases and the V segment lost 4 bases, leaving 7 bases of the junction unmatched. The CDR3 covers 15 residues. The germline V gene has CDR1 MGHRA and CDR2 YSYEKL. The CDR3 loop is CASSLRQGENQPQHF. CDR3 nucleotide sequence: TGCGCCAGCAGCCTCCGACAGGGCGAGAATCAGCCCCAGCATTTT.

The V gene is TRBV9, the J gene TRBJ2-7; 10 bases are a match to TRBD1. There are 15 residues in the CDR3. The V gene end was trimmed by 4 bases and the J gene end by 1 base; junction bases not matched to a gene: 5. Germline CDR1 and CDR2: SGDLS and YYNGEE. CDR3 region: CASSPGQGGSYEQYV. Written as DNA, the CDR3 is TGTGCCAGCAGCCCAGGACAGGGGGGGTCCTACGAGCAGTACGTC.